The rows below give T cell receptor beta chains drawn from one sample of a study of shared clonotypes between healthy human individuals. This table comes from immunoSEQ multiplex PCR, and its TCRdb copy is limited to in-frame clones, with some not included. This table has 490,000 or so clones, 75% to 85% appearing once. The source material was PBMCs. Receptors originate from a woman aged 40 to 49 in good health. Some clones in this sample may be carry-over from other donors' samples. CDR3s include the opening cysteine and the closing phenylalanine or tryptophan. D genes are given only for firm matches. Clone size is not always given. Where it is, it says once, few, many or a class for expanded clones.

>TRBV30|TRBJ2-7|-|-
TGTGCCTGGAAGACGGGATACGAGCAGTACTTC
CAWKTGYEQYF
>TRBV16|TRBJ2-4|-|-
TGTGCCAGCAGCCCCCGTGATAGCATGTTCATTCAGTACTTC
CASSPRDSMFIQYF
>TRBV5-1|TRBJ1-4|-|TRBD1
TGCGCCAGCAGCCCGGGACAGGGAGGCGAAAAACTGTTTTTT
CASSPGQGGEKLFF
>TRBV15|TRBJ1-4|-|TRBD1
TGTGCCACCAGCAGAGGAGGGGGGACAGGGGGATATGAAAAACTGTTTTTT
CATSRGGGTGGYEKLFF
>TRBV18|TRBJ2-1|-|TRBD2
TGTGCCAGCTCAGCCAGGACTAGCGGGAGTCGAGAAATAAGGAACAATGAGCAGTTCTTC
CASSARTSGSREIRNNEQFF
>TRBV9|TRBJ1-1|-|TRBD1
TGTGCCAGTAGCCCAGGGGGAGAGGTAGGCACTGAAGCTTTCTTT
CASSPGGEVGTEAFF
>TRBV28|TRBJ2-3|-|-
TGTGCCAGCAGTGTGGCCGGGACATTCTACACAGATACGCAGTATTTT
CASSVAGTFYTDTQYF
>TRBV30|TRBJ2-7|few|-
TGTGCCTGGAGTGTACTGTCAGGGTCCTACGAGCAGTACTTC
CAWSVLSGSYEQYF
>TRBV5-4|TRBJ2-1|-|-
TGTGCCAGCAGCTTGGGGGGTTACAATGAGCAGTTCTTC
CASSLGGYNEQFF
>TRBV7-2|TRBJ2-1|-|TRBD2
TGTGCCAGCAGCTTAGTCGCGTTAGCGGGAGGGACGGTCTCCGAGCAGTTCTTC
CASSLVALAGGTVSEQFF